These 26 T cell receptor beta chains came from one sample sequenced in a study of T-cell reconstitution after alpha-beta-depleted transplantation in children. Unique molecular identifiers were incorporated into the prepared TCRbeta library. Each CDR3 protein gets one entry after TCRdb re-called the PCR reads with MiXCR. The sample lists roughly 350,000 distinct CDR3 sequences, around 10% seen once, with about 2.3% in the top ten. The sample in question was PBMCs from the stem cell graft donor, obtained from the stem cell graft. These receptors all come from a human donor who donated a stem cell graft to a child with acute lymphoblastic leukemia.

This clonotype was counted ten times or more. A read error may produce the germline difference seen at one junction end. V usage is TRBV5-1 and J usage is TRBJ2-1, with D hard to call. The CDR3 spans 13 residues. Germline V gives CDR1 SGHRS, CDR2 YFSETQ. CDR3 DNA sequence: TGTGCCAGCAGCCTCGGCCCATACAATGAGCAGTTCTTC. Translating gives CASSLGPYNEQFF.

This clonotype appeared many times. V is TRBV6-5 and J is TRBJ1-2; D gene ambiguous. CDR1 is MNHEY, CDR2 SVGAGI, per germline. V gave up 5 bases and J gave up 0 bases, with 4 bases separating them. The CDR3 extends over 12 amino acids. CDR3 DNA: TGTGCCAGCAGTGACACTAACTATGGCTACACCTTC. Amino acid sequence: CASSDTNYGYTF.

The chain recombines TRBV11-2 with TRBJ2-5, with 12 bases aligning to TRBD2. The J segment lost 5 bases and the V segment lost 6 bases, leaving 22 bases of the junction unmatched. This CDR3 has 20 amino acids. Germline V gives CDR1 SGHAT, CDR2 FQNNGV. The CDR3 DNA follows: TGTGCCAGCAGACGTACGGGACCGGTGCTAGCGGGAGGGCCTCGGGAGACCCAGTACTTC. Protein: CASRRTGPVLAGGPRETQYF.

This rearrangement joins TRBV19 to TRBJ2-7; TRBD1 agrees at 11 bases. Germline V gene sequence: CDR1 LNHDA, CDR2 SQIVND (reference sequence). The V gene end was trimmed by 5 bases and the J gene end by 2 bases; junction bases not matched to a gene: 5. The CDR3 runs 15 residues. CDR3 bases: TGTGCCAGTAGTCCAAAGGGACAGGGGGCCTACGAGCAGTACTTC. It codes for CASSPKGQGAYEQYF.

This clonotype was detected only a few times. V and J are TRBV4-1 and TRBJ2-1; 11 bases are a match to TRBD2. The CDR3 has 17 residues. V lost 0 bases and J lost 2; bases outside the gene matches: 3. Germline V gene data show CDR1 as MGHRA and CDR2 as YSYEKL. The DNA for the CDR3 is TGCGCCAGCAGCCAAGATACGGGACTAGCGGCCTACAATGAGCAGTTCTTC. This codes for CASSQDTGLAAYNEQFF.

This clonotype was seen more than once but under ten times. Here the CDR3 reads CAISEPPGLAGDEQYF. The CDR3 coding sequence is TGTGCCATCAGTGAGCCCCCTGGACTAGCGGGAGATGAGCAGTACTTC. The chain joins TRBV10-3 to TRBJ2-7, with 13 nucleotides matching TRBD2. CDR3 length: 16 amino acids. With 2 bases clipped from V and 7 bases from J, the junction kept 8 bases outside the gene matches. Germline values: CDR1 ENHRY, CDR2 SYGVKD.

This rearrangement joins TRBV7-9 to TRBJ2-6; no clear D gene. Per germline, CDR1 SEHNR and CDR2 FQNEAQ (reference sequence). This CDR3 spans 12 amino acids. V lost 8 bases and J lost 2, with 4 bases in between. CDR3 residues: CASPTGANVLTF. The DNA for the CDR3 is TGTGCCAGCCCGACTGGGGCCAACGTCCTGACTTTC.

In its sample, this clonotype was seen a few times. The CDR3 DNA reads TGTGCCAGCAGTTTTCGGCGGGAGCTCTCCTACGAGCAGTACTTC. This encodes CASSFRRELSYEQYF. This sequence joins TRBV12-3 or TRBV12-4 and TRBJ2-7; TRBD2 matches at 7 bases. The CDR3 is made up of 15 amino acids. The J segment lost 0 bases and the V segment lost 3 bases, leaving 5 bases of the junction unmatched.

In its sample, this clonotype was seen many times. The chain combines TRBV5-1 with TRBJ2-1; TRBD2 might be the D (6 bases). V was cut by 4 bases and J by 5 bases, with 13 bases left in between. In germline, CDR1 is SGHRS, CDR2 YFSETQ. CDR3 length: 14 amino acids. The CDR3 reads CASSQGLANNEQFF. The CDR3 nucleotides are TGCGCCAGCAGCCAGGGACTGGCAAACAATGAGCAGTTCTTC.

There are a few counts of this clonotype. V is TRBV7-6 and J is TRBJ2-1; TRBD2 agrees at 7 bases. The V gene's germline CDR1 is SGHVS and CDR2 FNYEAQ. The CDR3 consists of 15 residues. V trimming: 6 bases; J trimming: 0 bases; junction bases outside the gene matches: 5. The CDR3 reads CASRRGLDSYNEQFF. The CDR3 bases are TGTGCCAGCAGACGCGGACTAGACTCCTACAATGAGCAGTTCTTC. The variable domain in full, completed from reference TRBV7-6 and TRBJ2-1, reads GAGVSQSPRYKVTKRGQDVALRCDPISGHVSLYWYRQALGQGPEFLTYFNYEAQQDKSGLPNDRFSAERPEGSISTLTIQRTEQRDSAMYRCASRRGLDSYNEQFFGPGTRLTVL.

The genes are TRBV20-1 and TRBJ2-1; D is ambiguous. Germline values: CDR1 DFQATT, CDR2 SNEGSKA (reference sequence). V was clipped by 5 bases and J by 5 bases, with 22 bases between them. The CDR3 totals 16 residues. For the CDR3, the DNA is TGCAGTGCTTCATACGCGGCGCGTTATTTACACAATGAGCAGTTCTTC. Its translation is CSASYAARYLHNEQFF.

This clonotype was detected a few times. The chain uses TRBV6-5 and TRBJ1-4; 9 bases match TRBD1. The CDR3 has 14 amino acids. V lost 4 bases to trimming and J lost 7 bases; unmatched junction nucleotides: 4. Germline V gives CDR1 MNHEY, CDR2 SVGAGI. The CDR3 DNA reads TGTGCCAGCAGTTCCGTGACAGGGGGTGAAAAACTGTTTTTT. This gives the protein CASSSVTGGEKLFF.

Only a few counts were recorded for this clonotype. V usage is TRBV5-1 and J usage is TRBJ1-2; perhaps TRBD1 as D (5 bases). CDR3 length equals 14 residues. Trimming shortened V by 4 bases and J by 3 bases, and 13 bases separated the two germline ends. The V gene's germline CDR1 is SGHRS and CDR2 YFSETQ. The CDR3 reads CASSVAGLDYGYTF. The CDR3, as DNA: TGCGCCAGCAGCGTTGCGGGACTCGACTATGGCTACACCTTC.

This chain uses TRBV3-1 with TRBJ1-4; 8 bases are shared with TRBD1. Germline CDR1 reads LGHDT; CDR2 reads YNNKEL (reference sequence). V was pared by 8 bases and J by 0 bases, with 17 bases of the junction left unmatched. The CDR3 contains 19 residues. CDR3 nucleotides: TGTGCCAGCTGTTTAGAGCGGACAGGGCTTTTGGCAACTAATGAAAAACTGTTTTTT. Protein sequence: CASCLERTGLLATNEKLFF.

This sequence joins TRBV7-9 and TRBJ1-2; no firm D call. The germline V and J ends were trimmed by 1 base and 7 bases, with 7 bases remaining between them. CDR3 length: 12 amino acids. The germline CDR1 and CDR2 sequences are SEHNR and FQNEAQ (reference sequence). CDR3 sequence reads: CASSLGPPGYTF. CDR3 bases: TGTGCCAGCAGCTTAGGGCCGCCTGGCTACACCTTC. Full variable domain (remainder filled in from reference TRBV7-9 and TRBJ1-2): DTGVSQNPRHKITKRGQNVTFRCDPISEHNRLYWYRQTLGQGPEFLTYFQNEAQLEKSRLLSDRFSAERPKGSFSTLEIQRTEQGDSAMYLCASSLGPPGYTFGSGTRLTVV.

This clonotype was observed a handful of times. The CDR3 nucleotides are TGTGCCAGCAGTTCCCCACCTTCCTTGACGGGAAGGAACACTGAAGCTTTCTTT. This codes for CASSSPPSLTGRNTEAFF. This chain links TRBV6-5 with TRBJ1-1; D is ambiguous. V lost 4 bases to trimming and J lost 1 base, with 22 bases between them. This CDR3 has 18 amino acids. From germline, CDR1 is MNHEY and CDR2 SVGAGI.

This clonotype appeared a few times. The chain is built from TRBV6-1 and TRBJ1-5, with 12 positions matching TRBD1. This CDR3 spans 16 amino acids. J was trimmed by 7 bases and V by 7 bases; bases with no gene match: 11. Germline V gene data show CDR1 as MNHNS and CDR2 as SASEGT. In DNA form, the CDR3 reads TGTGCCAGCAAGCCAACGGGACAGGGGGCTACCCAGCCCCAGCATTTT. Translated, it gives CASKPTGQGATQPQHF.

This clonotype was seen a few times. The chain recombines TRBV27 with TRBJ2-7; D uncertain. The CDR3 spans 19 residues. The germline gives CDR1 MNHEY, CDR2 SMNVEV (reference sequence). Trimming removed 6 bases at V and 0 bases at J, with 27 bases between. CDR3 region: CASRAQAGAYTARSYEQYF. The CDR3 coding sequence is TGTGCCAGCAGAGCTCAGGCAGGAGCATATACCGCCCGCTCCTACGAGCAGTACTTC.

In its sample, this clonotype was seen a few times. The gene calls are TRBV18 and TRBJ2-1; TRBD1 matches at 10 bases. Germline values: CDR1 KGHSH, CDR2 LQKENI. The CDR3 totals 15 residues. V was clipped by 6 bases and J by 4 bases; unmatched bases: 6. CDR3 amino acids: CASSPTGGRYNEQFF. The CDR3 coding sequence is TGTGCCAGCTCCCCGACAGGGGGCAGGTACAATGAGCAGTTCTTC.

The sample holds many counts of this clonotype. This chain links TRBV9 with TRBJ2-3; TRBD2 matches 9 bases. The V segment lost 2 bases and the J segment 4 bases; nucleotides outside the gene matches: 5. The length of the CDR3 is 15 residues. CDR1 is SGDLS, CDR2 YYNGEE, per germline. The DNA of the CDR3 is TGTGCCAGCAGCGTTGGACTAGCGAGTTCAGATACGCAGTATTTT. This encodes CASSVGLASSDTQYF. Using reference TRBV9 and TRBJ2-3 for the parts outside the CDR3, the full variable domain is DSGVTQTPKHLITATGQRVTLRCSPRSGDLSVYWYQQSLDQGLQFLIQYYNGEERAKGNILERFSAQQFPDLHSELNLSSLELGDSALYFCASSVGLASSDTQYFGPGTRLTVL.

CDR3 protein: CASSEYRTGSSYNEQFF. The CDR3 nucleotides are TGTGCCAGCAGTGAATATCGGACAGGGAGCTCCTACAATGAGCAGTTCTTC. V gene TRBV2 combines with J gene TRBJ2-1; 8 bases agree with TRBD1. The CDR3 consists of 17 residues. Germline V gene lookup returns CDR1 SNHLY and CDR2 FYNNEI. Unmatched junction bases numbered 6, after V lost 2 bases and J lost 0 bases.

This clonotype was seen ten or more times. The CDR3 nucleotides read TGTGCCAGCAGAGCTCTACGTGGAGGGGAGCAGTACTTC. As protein: CASRALRGGEQYF. V and J are TRBV6-2 or TRBV6-3 and TRBJ2-7, with a possible D match to TRBD2 (6 bases). The CDR3 is 13 amino acids. Trimming pared 6 bases from V and 7 bases from J, leaving 16 bases between. The germline V gene encodes CDR1 MNHEY and CDR2 SVGEGT.

This clonotype was observed many times. The rearrangement joins TRBV7-2 to TRBJ2-3, with TRBD1 as a possible D gene (6 bases). CDR3 length: 14 amino acids. V was cut by 6 bases and J by 5 bases, with 15 bases left in between. Germline CDR1 and CDR2: SGHTA and FQGNSA. Here the CDR3 reads CASSSGQGVDTQYF. DNA for the CDR3: TGTGCCAGCAGTTCGGGACAAGGGGTAGATACGCAGTATTTT.

The chain carries TRBV6-1 and TRBJ1-4; 7 bases match TRBD1. The CDR3 extends over 15 amino acids. Germline-derived CDR1 and CDR2 are MNHNS and SASEGT. V was clipped by 6 bases and J by 6 bases; unmatched bases: 10. The CDR3 bases are TGTGCCAGCAGACTTCTCGACAGGGCAGATGAAAAACTGTTTTTT. Amino acids: CASRLLDRADEKLFF.

A few counts support this clonotype. The chain uses TRBV20-1 and TRBJ2-2; D not certain. From germline, CDR1 is DFQATT and CDR2 SNEGSKA (reference sequence). V shed 5 bases and J shed 0 bases, with 7 bases lying between them. This CDR3 comprises 13 residues. The CDR3 nucleotides are TGCAGTGCTGGCATAGCGAACACCGGGGAGCTGTTTTTT. Translating gives CSAGIANTGELFF.

The V and J genes are TRBV7-2 and TRBJ2-1; D is perhaps TRBD1 (6 bases). Germline CDR1 is SGHTA and CDR2 is FQGNSA. Trimming stripped 5 bases from V and 7 bases from J, with 12 bases between. This CDR3 comprises 13 residues. CDR3 DNA sequence: TGTGCCAGCAGCGTGTCACAGGGAAATGAGCAGTTCTTC. Protein sequence: CASSVSQGNEQFF.